These 19 T cell receptor beta chains share one sample of origin, sequenced in a study of beta chain features in type 1 diabetes. Whole-study results and caveats: Shorter TCRB CDR3s, moderately but significantly so, marked every one of the four CD4+ subsets in Type 1 diabetes patients.

TCRB transcripts that were expressed got sequenced, as all of the isolated RNA had been reverse transcribed. Only in-frame clones appear in the TCRdb table, and some are missing; sequencing was by immunoSEQ multiplex PCR. Seen here are about 160,000 clones, 7.8% observed once, and the top ten hold more than 0.75%. Their cognate antigens are unknown. The sequencing input was central memory CD4+ T cells from blood. These receptors all come from a woman between 40 and 50 years old with type 1 diabetes.

This clone has only a few counts. The chain has TRBV18 and TRBJ1-1; TRBD1 might be the D (6 bases). Trimming took 4 bases from V and 0 from J, leaving 15 bases between them. The CDR3 loop spans 16 amino acids. Germline lookup yields CDR1 KGHSH and CDR2 LQKENI. CDR3 in amino acids: CASSQRRTDLNTEAFF. In nucleotides, the CDR3 is TGTGCCAGCTCACAGAGGCGGACAGACTTGAACACTGAAGCTTTCTTT. Variable domain in full (rest from reference TRBV18 and TRBJ1-1): NAGVMQNPRHLVRRRGQEARLRCSPMKGHSHVYWYRQLPEEGLKFMVYLQKENIIDESGMPKERFSAEFPKEGPSILRIQQVVRGDSAAYFCASSQRRTDLNTEAFFGQGTRLTVV.

This clone was seen only a few times. This sequence joins TRBV29-1 and TRBJ1-1; D call uncertain. Germline V gene data show CDR1 as SQVTM and CDR2 as ANQGSEA. CDR3 length equals 15 residues. Between the trimmed V and J ends, which lost 5 bases and 3 bases, there was a span of 19 bases. As DNA, the CDR3 is TGCAGCGTTCGGGAAAGGATCTTGAGGGACACTGAAGCTTTCTTT. Translating gives CSVRERILRDTEAFF.

This clone was detected only a few times. V gene TRBV28 combines with J gene TRBJ2-3; TRBD2 is a possible D gene (6 bases). The V end lost 5 bases, the J end lost 5 bases, and 20 bases lay between the germline ends. The CDR3 extends over 16 amino acids. Germline V CDR1 and CDR2: MDHEN, SYDVKM. Here the CDR3 DNA reads TGTGCCAGCAGTCCTGGAGGGGCGGCAAAGGTAGATACGCAGTATTTT. Its protein is CASSPGGAAKVDTQYF.

V gene TRBV11-2 combines with J gene TRBJ1-4, with a possible D match to TRBD1 (5 bases). Germline loops: CDR1 SGHAT, CDR2 FQNNGV. This CDR3 is built from 15 residues. Trimming cost V 5 bases and J 5 bases, with 15 bases left between them. The CDR3 DNA sequence: TGTGCCAGCAGCGCGTCCTTGGGGCCAAATGAAAAACTGTTTTTT. Its translation: CASSASLGPNEKLFF.

The chain has TRBV13 and TRBJ1-2; 7 positions match TRBD1. The V and J ends lost 5 bases and 4 bases, in that order; junction bases with no gene match: 4. This CDR3 contains 13 residues. Germline loops: CDR1 PRHDT, CDR2 FYEKMQ (reference sequence). The CDR3 sequence is CASSEDRAYGYTF. The CDR3 coding sequence is TGTGCCAGCAGCGAAGACAGGGCCTATGGCTACACCTTC.

The sample holds a few counts of this clone. The V gene is TRBV7-2, the J gene TRBJ2-6; 8 bases align to TRBD2. Germline lookup yields CDR1 SGHTA and CDR2 FQGNSA. The CDR3 consists of 18 residues. The ends lost 0 bases at V and 2 bases at J; junction bases unmatched: 6. This CDR3 is CASSLAPGGRAGANVLTF. CDR3 nucleotides: TGTGCCAGCAGCTTAGCTCCGGGGGGGCGGGCTGGGGCCAACGTCCTGACTTTC.

This clone was observed at least ten times. The rearrangement links TRBV5-8 to TRBJ1-5; D is possibly TRBD1 (5 bases). Deletions cut 0 bases from V and 3 bases from J, with 13 bases between. This CDR3 is 16 amino acids long. Per the germline V gene, CDR1 is SGHTS and CDR2 is YDEGEE. The CDR3 loop reads CASSLGQLGNNQPQHF. In DNA form, the CDR3 reads TGTGCCAGCAGCTTGGGACAGCTTGGGAACAATCAGCCCCAGCATTTT.

This clone was recorded a few times. The CDR3 here is CASSLQSTGRNEQYF. The CDR3 DNA is TGTGCCAGCAGCTTGCAGTCGACAGGGAGGAACGAGCAGTACTTC. V gene TRBV7-9 combines with J gene TRBJ2-7, with a tentative D call TRBD1 (7 bases). This CDR3 is built from 15 residues. Trimming pared 3 bases from V and 5 bases from J, leaving 17 bases between. Germline lookup yields CDR1 SEHNR and CDR2 FQNEAQ (reference sequence). The variable domain in full, with the rest retrieved from reference TRBV7-9 and TRBJ2-7, is DTGVSQNPRHKITKRGQNVTFRCDPISEHNRLYWYRQTLGQGPEFLTYFQNEAQLEKSRLLSDRFSAERPKGSFSTLEIQRTEQGDSAMYLCASSLQSTGRNEQYFGPGTRLTVT.

V and J are TRBV5-4 and TRBJ2-5; 9 nucleotides line up with TRBD2. CDR1 and CDR2 from the germline V gene are SGHNT and YYREEE (reference sequence). Trimming at V came to 0 bases and at J to 0 bases, leaving 3 bases not matched to a gene. This CDR3 spans 16 amino acids. The CDR3 bases are TGTGCCAGCAGCTTGGGGTTAGCGGGGGACCAAGAGACCCAGTACTTC. It yields the protein CASSLGLAGDQETQYF.

This chain connects TRBV11-2 to TRBJ1-5, with D maybe TRBD1 (5 bases). Trimming removed 4 bases at V and 5 bases at J, with 12 bases between. This CDR3 has 14 residues. The germline V gene has CDR1 SGHAT and CDR2 FQNNGV. The CDR3 loop is CASSYDSSDQPQHF. For the CDR3, the DNA is TGTGCCAGCAGCTACGACAGTTCGGATCAGCCCCAGCATTTT.

This clone was observed a handful of times. V usage is TRBV5-1 and J usage is TRBJ2-3, with no clear D. The length of the CDR3 is 14 residues. Trimming cost V 0 bases and J 4 bases, with 9 bases left between them. Germline V gene data show CDR1 as SGHRS and CDR2 as YFSETQ. DNA of the CDR3: TGCGCCAGCAGCTTGGCGATTATAGCAGATACGCAGTATTTT. This translates into CASSLAIIADTQYF.

The chain employs TRBV4-2 and TRBJ2-1, with D unresolved. The CDR3 totals 12 residues. Germline values: CDR1 LGHNA, CDR2 YNFKEQ. V lost 0 bases to trimming and J lost 9 bases, with 6 bases between them. The CDR3 loop reads CASSQDRSEQFF. The DNA of the CDR3 is TGTGCCAGCAGCCAAGATCGGAGTGAGCAGTTCTTC.

The table lists this clone with a few counts. J is TRBJ2-7 and V is TRBV4-3; D is perhaps TRBD2 (5 bases). V was pared by 3 bases and J by 3 bases, with 15 bases between. Per germline, CDR1 LGHNA and CDR2 YSLEER. CDR3 size: 15 residues. Here the CDR3 reads CASSQDWTSYYEQYF. The CDR3 nucleotides read TGCGCCAGCAGCCAGGACTGGACGTCTTACTACGAGCAGTACTTC.

The chain combines TRBV5-6 with TRBJ1-2; TRBD1 is a possible D gene (5 bases). Germline CDR1 SGHDT, CDR2 YYEEEE. CDR3 length: 13 amino acids. Trimming removed 2 bases at V and 2 bases at J, with 7 bases between. CDR3: CASSLKGNYGYTF. In DNA form, the CDR3 reads TGTGCCAGCAGCTTAAAGGGGAACTATGGCTACACCTTC. The full variable domain, in which reference TRBV5-6 and TRBJ1-2 provide the parts outside the CDR3, is DAGVTQSPTHLIKTRGQQVTLRCSPKSGHDTVSWYQQALGQGPQFIFQYYEEEERQRGNFPDRFSGHQFPNYSSELNVNALLLGDSALYLCASSLKGNYGYTFGSGTRLTVV.

This clone was seen only a few times. The chain recombines TRBV5-1 with TRBJ2-1; 7 bases match TRBD2. The J segment lost 6 bases and the V segment lost 4 bases, leaving 7 bases of the junction unmatched. Germline CDR1 is SGHRS and CDR2 is YFSETQ. The CDR3 spans 14 residues. The CDR3 loop is CASSVGWGGNEQFF. In DNA form, the CDR3 reads TGCGCCAGCAGCGTGGGTTGGGGGGGCAATGAGCAGTTCTTC.

The chain combines TRBV7-3 with TRBJ1-1, with a weak D call TRBD1 (6 bases). This CDR3 comprises 15 residues. Looked up from germline, CDR1 is SGHTA and CDR2 is FQGTGA. Trimming removed 3 bases at V and 5 bases at J, with 16 bases between. CDR3 protein: CASSFPEGGITEAFF. CDR3 DNA sequence: TGTGCCAGCAGCTTCCCCGAGGGGGGGATAACTGAAGCTTTCTTT. The full variable domain, rest sourced from reference TRBV7-3 and TRBJ1-1, is GAGVSQTPSNKVTEKGKYVELRCDPISGHTALYWYRQSLGQGPEFLIYFQGTGAADDSGLPNDRFFAVRPEGSVSTLKIQRTERGDSAVYLCASSFPEGGITEAFFGQGTRLTVV.

Only a few counts were recorded for this clone. The gene calls are TRBV4-3 and TRBJ2-5; no definite D call. The CDR3 loop spans 14 amino acids. The V gene's germline CDR1 is LGHNA and CDR2 YSLEER. V lost 1 base, J lost 1 base, and 7 bases lay in between. The CDR3 nucleotides read TGCGCCAGCAGCCAAGGCGTCACCCAAGAGACCCAGTACTTC. It specifies CASSQGVTQETQYF.

A few counts support this clone. The chain is built from TRBV6-6 and TRBJ1-4; TRBD1 aligns across 7 bases. Per germline, CDR1 MNHNY and CDR2 SVGAGI (reference sequence). V lost 0 bases to trimming and J lost 3 bases; unmatched junction nucleotides: 4. This CDR3 comprises 16 residues. The CDR3 here is CASSYSTTGPNEKLFF. For the CDR3, the DNA is TGTGCCAGCAGTTACTCAACGACAGGGCCTAATGAAAAACTGTTTTTT.

This clone came up a few times. The rearrangement uses TRBV2 and TRBJ2-1; TRBD2 matches at 11 bases. V was clipped by 8 bases and J by 5 bases; unmatched bases: 8. Germline CDR1 SNHLY, CDR2 FYNNEI. This CDR3 is built from 15 residues. DNA of the CDR3: TGTGCCAGCCGATTAGCGGGAGGGCCCAACAATGAGCAGTTCTTC. Translated, it gives CASRLAGGPNNEQFF.